Sequencing of this T cell receptor beta chain was carried out in a study of T-cell memory formation after mild COVID-19. TCRdb reprocessed the 5' RACE reads via MiXCR and lists one record per CDR3 protein. The sample gives tens of thousands of distinct CDR3 sequences, around 15% of which show up once; 31% is in the top ten. This CDR3 is built from 13 residues. The germline V gene has CDR1 SGHRS and CDR2 YFSETQ. With 5 bases removed from V and 7 bases from J, the gap between germline ends came to 16 bases. Sequences were obtained from PBMCs or a T cell subset sorted from them (not recorded which). The receptor's source is an adult woman who had mild COVID-19 (a few samples of this study predate the infection). Cell type and time point are not known. The chain recombines TRBV5-1 with TRBJ2-7, with D possibly being TRBD1 (5 bases). CDR3 sequence reads: CASRKGKAGEQYF. DNA of the CDR3: TGCGCCAGCAGAAAGGGGAAGGCTGGGGAGCAGTACTTC.